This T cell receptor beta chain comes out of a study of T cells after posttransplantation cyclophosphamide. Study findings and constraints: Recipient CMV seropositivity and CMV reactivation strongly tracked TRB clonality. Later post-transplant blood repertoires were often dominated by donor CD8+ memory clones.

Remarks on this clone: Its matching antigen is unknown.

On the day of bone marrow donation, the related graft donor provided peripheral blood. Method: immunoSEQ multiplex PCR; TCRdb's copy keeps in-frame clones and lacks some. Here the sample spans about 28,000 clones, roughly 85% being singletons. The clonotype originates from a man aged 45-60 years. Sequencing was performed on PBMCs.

This CDR3 is CASSESGGIYNEQFF. The DNA of the CDR3 is TGCGCCAGCAGTGAGTCTGGGGGGATCTACAATGAGCAGTTCTTC. This sequence joins TRBV10-2 and TRBJ2-1; TRBD2 is a possible D gene (6 bases). Per germline, CDR1 WSHSY and CDR2 SAAADI. This CDR3 is built from 15 residues. Between the trimmed V and J ends, which lost 0 bases and 3 bases, there was a span of 9 bases.